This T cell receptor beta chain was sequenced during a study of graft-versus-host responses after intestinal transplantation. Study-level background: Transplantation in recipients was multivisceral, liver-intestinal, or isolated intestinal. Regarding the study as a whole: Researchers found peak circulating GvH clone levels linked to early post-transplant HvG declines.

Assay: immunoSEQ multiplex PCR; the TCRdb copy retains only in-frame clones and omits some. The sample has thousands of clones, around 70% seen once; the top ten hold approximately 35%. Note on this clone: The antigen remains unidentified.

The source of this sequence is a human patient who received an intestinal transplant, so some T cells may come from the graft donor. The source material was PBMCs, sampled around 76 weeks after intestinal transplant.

This CDR3 is CASSKGLAGGQDTQYF. CDR3 sequence (DNA): TGTGCCAGTAGTAAGGGACTAGCGGGGGGGCAAGATACGCAGTATTTT. This chain uses TRBV19 with TRBJ2-3; 16 positions agree with TRBD2. Germline assignment: CDR1 LNHDA and CDR2 SQIVND (reference sequence). The V gene end was trimmed by 4 bases and the J gene end by 5 bases; junction bases not matched to a gene: 3. The CDR3 has 16 amino acids.